The table lists the clone carrying this TCR beta chain with many counts. Its antigen is as yet unknown. CDR1 and CDR2 from the germline V gene are SGDLS and YYNGEE. Trimming removed 0 bases from V and 1 base from J; junction bases left unmatched: 3. CDR3 length equals 16 residues. This entry comes from a study of early T cells in non-severe SARS-CoV-2 infection. Turning to the study itself: From unsorted whole blood, bulk RNA was sequenced, and the chains remained unpaired.

The TCR library protocol attached unique molecular identifiers to the individual cDNA molecules. In TCRdb, the 5' RACE reads were re-called with MiXCR into one record per CDR3 protein. The repertoire has 20,000 to 30,000 distinct CDR3 sequences, less than 4.5% of them found once; the top ten carry roughly 5.5%. Study-wide findings and caveats: Anti-spike CD8 responses were favored by VDJdb matching, which missed private and CD4 specificities.

Sequencing was carried out using whole blood. V gene TRBV9 combines with J gene TRBJ2-3; 9 positions agree with TRBD2. The TCR comes from an adult who was a healthcare worker with PCR-confirmed SARS-CoV-2 infection or an uninfected control (not recorded which). The CDR3 bases are TGTGCCAGCAGCGTAGAGGCTAGCGGGGGCACAGATACGCAGTATTTT. Its translation is CASSVEASGGTDTQYF.